This T cell receptor (beta chain) was identified in a study of technical replicates of blood from a handful of donors. The V gene's germline CDR1 is SNHLY and CDR2 FYNNEI. After removal of 5 bases from V and 6 bases from J, the junction contained 7 bases not matched to a gene. The length of the CDR3 is 14 residues. The table came from immunoSEQ multiplex PCR; TCRdb's copy has only in-frame clones and leaves some out. The sample holds 99,000 or so clones, approximately 95% seen once. Sequencing used T cells isolated from PBMCs. This sequence was found in a human donor in good health. The V gene is TRBV2, the J gene TRBJ2-3, with TRBD1 matching over 8 bases. CDR3 in amino acids: CASSILTGGDTQYF. Written as DNA, the CDR3 is TGTGCCAGCAGTATCTTAACAGGGGGGGATACGCAGTATTTT.